The rows below give T cell receptor beta chains drawn from one sample of a study of blood T cells in healthy people across ages. One entry per CDR3 protein, called by TCRdb with MiXCR from the 5' RACE reads. In the table there are 500,000 to 700,000 distinct CDR3 sequences, approximately 30% of which are singletons. Source material: blood. The receptors were gathered from a woman of 80 years or more in good health. Each CDR3 is given with its conserved first and last residue.

j_gene	v_gene	CDR3aa
TRBJ1-1	TRBV5-5	CASSRRGAEAFF
TRBJ2-6	TRBV19	CASSMVGLGANVLTF
TRBJ2-1	TRBV20-1	CSARTRWLINEQFF
TRBJ2-3	TRBV5-1	CASSLVLSTDTQYF
TRBJ1-4	TRBV18	CASSLREGEKLFF
.	TRBV20-1	CSVVDRVTHNEQYF
TRBJ2-7	TRBV6-1	CASISDVHEQYF
TRBJ1-2	TRBV4-1	CASSLRGDHYGYTF
TRBJ1-6	TRBV19	CASSAERRNSPLHF
TRBJ2-5	TRBV12-3/TRBV12-4	CASSPGFQQGPEQYF
TRBJ2-3	TRBV5-1	CASSSGLSSTDTQYF
TRBJ2-3	TRBV12-3/TRBV12-4	CASRTVLGGERFSTGTQYF
TRBJ2-5	TRBV6-1	CASMLVETQYF
TRBJ2-1	TRBV6-1	CASSEASRNNEQFF
TRBJ2-1	TRBV5-5	CASSPALYNEQFF
TRBJ2-5	TRBV4-3	CASSQDPSGGVRETQYF
TRBJ2-1	TRBV20-1	CSAQAPGTHNEQFF
TRBJ2-2	TRBV20-1	CSATRMSGHRSGELFF
TRBJ1-1	TRBV6-2/TRBV6-3	CASSYDGRRNTEAFF
TRBJ1-6	TRBV29-1	CSVEQGNSPLHF
TRBJ1-1	TRBV28	CASSFQGSMNTEAFF
TRBJ2-1	TRBV7-8	CASSTRSDSYNEQFF
TRBJ2-3	TRBV30	CAWTERGGPYTRYF
TRBJ1-5	TRBV12-3/TRBV12-4	CASSPGTLPGQPQHF
TRBJ1-5	TRBV6-6	CASSQTGGSGDQPQHF
TRBJ1-2	TRBV3-1	CASSQDLRGDGYTF
TRBJ2-5	TRBV20-1	CSRSKQETQYF
TRBJ2-3	TRBV5-1	CASSLRAGTGEDTQYF
TRBJ2-7	TRBV7-2	CASSFMTGLSYEQYF
TRBJ1-5	TRBV19	CASKSGAAGQPQHF
TRBJ1-1	TRBV12-3/TRBV12-4	CASSSGDKDTEAFF
TRBJ2-3	TRBV27	CASSLAWRTDTQYF
TRBJ2-1	TRBV7-9	CASSGHRAGRNEQFF
TRBJ1-5	TRBV6-2/TRBV6-3	CASSPGGKGNQPRHF
TRBJ2-5	TRBV18	CASSPPAVQETQYF
.	TRBV5-1	CASSSSAPETQYF
TRBJ2-3	TRBV4-1	CASTPGGGGADTQYF
TRBJ2-5	TRBV19	CTSSIRGKQETQYF
TRBJ2-7	TRBV6-6	CASSYSETSYEQYF
TRBJ2-2	TRBV6-6	CASMVDTGELFF
TRBJ1-5	TRBV20-1	CSSPGQGVNQPQHF
TRBJ2-1	TRBV7-2	CASSLGGQNNNEQFF
TRBJ2-1	TRBV10-2	CASSDSLHGRNEQFF
TRBJ2-5	TRBV20-1	CSARPTSGYSGETQYF
TRBJ2-1	TRBV5-1	CASSLWPSAGTDEQFF
TRBJ2-5	TRBV28	CASSLLGGQETQYF
TRBJ2-7	TRBV2	CASSEMWGSSYEQYF
TRBJ2-7	TRBV5-1	CASRGTTSSYEQYF
TRBJ2-3	TRBV7-3	CASSLTHADTQYF